This entry lists 21 T cell receptor beta chains sequenced from one sample in a study of siplizumab effects on memory and regulatory T cells (dated by TCRdb to about 2019). The library was made by the immunoSEQ multiplex PCR assay. TCRdb obtained this table from immuneACCESS and retained in-frame rearrangements with V and J assigned. These tables miss some clones; where compared with another copy, unresolved V genes account for less than half of the shortfall, and the remainder is unexplained. The sample table records more than 85,000 clones; roughly 94% of these occur just once. Around 0.7% of the sample belongs to the ten largest clones. What was sequenced was Tregs sorted from blood. The receptors here all came from a human donor in good health.

This clone appeared a single time. The chain is built from TRBV5-1 and TRBJ2-1; 7 positions agree with TRBD1. The CDR3 is 14 residues long. The germline gives CDR1 SGHRS, CDR2 YFSETQ. Unmatched junction bases numbered 0, after V lost 1 base and J lost 2 bases. The CDR3 reads CASSLTGAYNEQFF. CDR3 nucleotide sequence: TGCGCCAGCAGCTTGACAGGGGCCTACAATGAGCAGTTCTTC. Filled out from reference TRBV5-1 and TRBJ2-1, the complete variable domain reads KAGVTQTPRYLIKTRGQQVTLSCSPISGHRSVSWYQQTPGQGLQFLFEYFSETQRNKGNFPGRFSGRQFSNSRSEMNVSTLELGDSALYLCASSLTGAYNEQFFGPGTRLTVL.

Notes on this clone: One junction end disagrees with the germline gene, perhaps due to a read error. The CDR3 DNA reads TGTGCCAGCAGTCAAACTGGAAGTAAAGAATTCTGGTTT. Amino acids: CASSQTGSKEFWF. The genes are TRBV5-4 and TRBJ1-1; D not certain. Germline V gene data show CDR1 as SGHNT and CDR2 as YYREEE (reference sequence). The CDR3 has 13 residues.

The chain couples TRBV28 to TRBJ2-2, with 7 bases matching TRBD1. Germline CDR1 reads MDHEN; CDR2 reads SYDVKM. The CDR3 loop spans 16 amino acids. With 6 bases clipped from V and 5 bases from J, the junction kept 12 bases outside the gene matches. CDR3 loop: CASSSAGGIGTGELFF. DNA of the CDR3: TGTGCCAGCAGCTCGGCAGGGGGAATTGGGACCGGGGAGCTGTTTTTT.

The chain carries TRBV29-1 and TRBJ2-7, with D possibly TRBD1 on 5 matching bases. The CDR3 is 13 residues long. The germline CDR1 and CDR2 sequences are SQVTM and ANQGSEA. Trimming stripped 4 bases from V and 2 bases from J, with 12 bases between. The CDR3 bases are TGCAGCGTTGGCCCAGGGTCCGCCTACGAGCAGTACTTC. It encodes CSVGPGSAYEQYF.

This clone was observed a few times. V usage is TRBV29-1 and J usage is TRBJ1-2; a weak D match, TRBD1 (6 bases). The germline V gene has CDR1 SQVTM and CDR2 ANQGSEA. The CDR3 is 12 amino acids. Trimming shortened V by 4 bases and J by 7 bases, and 13 bases separated the two germline ends. The CDR3 bases are TGCAGCGTTGTAGGTGGGGGCGTTGGCTACACCTTC. Translated, it gives CSVVGGGVGYTF.

This sequence joins TRBV12-5 and TRBJ2-1; unclear D gene. V shed 2 bases and J shed 7 bases, with 3 bases lying between them. Germline V gene lookup returns CDR1 LGHNT and CDR2 FRNRAP. The CDR3 is made up of 11 amino acids. The CDR3 DNA reads as TGTGCTAGTGGTTTGTGGAATGAGCAGTTCTTC. This encodes CASGLWNEQFF.

The chain recombines TRBV29-1 with TRBJ2-7, with 11 bases matching TRBD2. This CDR3 is built from 16 residues. Germline V gene sequence: CDR1 SQVTM, CDR2 ANQGSEA. The V segment lost 1 base and the J segment 2 bases; nucleotides outside the gene matches: 7. CDR3 nucleotide sequence: TGCAGCGTTGAAGTTTATACTAGCGGGAGAACCTACGAGCAGTACTTC. It codes for CSVEVYTSGRTYEQYF.

This clone was recorded once. This chain links TRBV25-1 with TRBJ2-1, with TRBD1 matching 8 bases. The V and J ends lost 3 bases and 9 bases, in that order; junction bases with no gene match: 4. From germline, CDR1 is MGHDK and CDR2 SYGVNS. The CDR3 loop spans 13 amino acids. The CDR3 here is CASSEAGGIEQFF. The CDR3, as DNA: TGTGCCAGCAGTGAGGCAGGGGGCATTGAGCAGTTCTTC.

This rearrangement joins TRBV4-2 to TRBJ1-5, with D possibly TRBD1 on 5 matching bases. V was cut by 1 base and J by 4 bases, with 8 bases left in between. The length of the CDR3 is 14 residues. Germline lookup yields CDR1 LGHNA and CDR2 YNFKEQ. The CDR3 loop reads CASSQVRGNQPQHF. The CDR3 coding sequence is TGTGCCAGCAGCCAAGTACGGGGGAATCAGCCCCAGCATTTT.

The V call is TRBV5-6, the J call TRBJ1-6, with 7 bases fitting TRBD1. CDR3 length equals 15 residues. Losses at the gene ends were 9 bases for V and 10 bases for J; bases not matched to a gene: 16. Per the germline V gene, CDR1 is SGHDT and CDR2 is YYEEEE. CDR3 amino acids: CANPTGNLLGSPLHF. DNA for the CDR3: TGTGCCAACCCGACAGGGAACCTTCTTGGCTCACCCCTCCACTTT.

This chain links TRBV5-1 with TRBJ2-2, with D possibly being TRBD2 (6 bases). The CDR3 has 16 amino acids. Trimming pared 4 bases from V and 4 bases from J, leaving 17 bases between. CDR1 is SGHRS and CDR2 is YFSETQ in the germline V gene. CDR3 region: CASSHDSLGGTGELFF. CDR3 nucleotide sequence: TGCGCCAGCAGCCATGACAGCCTGGGGGGCACCGGGGAGCTGTTTTTT.

The CDR3 coding sequence is TGTGCCAGCAGTATCACCCGACTCTACGAGCAGTACTTC. Its translation: CASSITRLYEQYF. The chain has TRBV2 and TRBJ2-7; no clear D. There are 13 residues in the CDR3. Germline values: CDR1 SNHLY, CDR2 FYNNEI. V lost 5 bases and J lost 3, with 11 bases in between.

The chain carries TRBV19 and TRBJ1-1; weak D call: TRBD1 (5 bases). Germline loops: CDR1 LNHDA, CDR2 SQIVND (reference sequence). This CDR3 contains 15 residues. The ends were cut back, 5 bases at V and 0 bases at J, with 13 bases in the middle. CDR3 sequence reads: CASSWGGALNTEAFF. In DNA, the CDR3 is TGTGCCAGTAGTTGGGGGGGTGCATTGAACACTGAAGCTTTCTTT.

As DNA, the CDR3 is TGCGCCAGCAGCTTGGCGGGACAGGGTACGGATCGGTACTTC. Protein product: CASSLAGQGTDRYF. The V gene is TRBV5-1, the J gene TRBJ2-4, with 9 positions matching TRBD1. V shed 0 bases and J 15 bases; nucleotides not matched to a gene: 10. Per germline, CDR1 SGHRS and CDR2 YFSETQ. The CDR3 contains 14 residues.

The chain carries TRBV2 and TRBJ1-2, with D possibly TRBD1 on 5 matching bases. The CDR3 has 12 residues. Trimming removed 6 bases at V and 4 bases at J, with 9 bases between. The germline V gene has CDR1 SNHLY and CDR2 FYNNEI. Here the CDR3 reads CASRGVGYGYTF. The DNA for the CDR3 is TGTGCCAGCAGAGGGGTGGGCTATGGCTACACCTTC.

CDR3 coding DNA: TGTGCCAGCAGTTTGAGAAATCAGCCCCAGCATTTT. Protein sequence: CASSLRNQPQHF. This chain joins TRBV28 and TRBJ1-5; D not certain. The CDR3 is made up of 12 amino acids. V was shortened by 3 bases and J by 4 bases, with 4 bases between the two germline ends. CDR1 MDHEN and CDR2 SYDVKM come from the germline V gene.

J is TRBJ2-3 and V is TRBV7-2; D is perhaps TRBD2 (5 bases). Germline V gene lookup returns CDR1 SGHTA and CDR2 FQGNSA. The CDR3 totals 14 residues. Between the trimmed V and J ends, which lost 5 bases and 2 bases, there was a span of 11 bases. CDR3 amino acids: CASSTDYSTDTQYF. The CDR3 DNA follows: TGTGCCAGCAGCACTGACTATTCCACAGATACGCAGTATTTT. Combining the CDR3 with reference TRBV7-2 and TRBJ2-3 gives the whole variable domain GAGVSQSPSNKVTEKGKDVELRCDPISGHTALYWYRQSLGQGLEFLIYFQGNSAPDKSGLPSDRFSAERTGGSVSTLTIQRTQQEDSAVYLCASSTDYSTDTQYFGPGTRLTVL.

This chain links TRBV19 with TRBJ2-3; TRBD2 is a possible D gene (6 bases). CDR1 and CDR2 (germline): LNHDA, SQIVND (reference sequence). Trimming left V 4 bases short and J 0 bases short, with 11 bases between. The CDR3 covers 15 residues. CDR3: CASSKTSESTDTQYF. The CDR3 nucleotides are TGTGCCAGTAGTAAGACTAGTGAGAGCACAGATACGCAGTATTTT. Using reference TRBV19 and TRBJ2-3 for the parts outside the CDR3, the full variable domain is DGGITQSPKYLFRKEGQNVTLSCEQNLNHDAMYWYRQDPGQGLRLIYYSQIVNDFQKGDIAEGYSVSREKKESFPLTVTSAQKNPTAFYLCASSKTSESTDTQYFGPGTRLTVL.

Comments on this clone: This is likely a read error, given that the CDR3 carries no conserved phenylalanine or tryptophan at its end. The DNA is left out, because the CDR3 cannot be placed on it with certainty; the CDR3 is given as TCRdb lists it. The CDR3 sequence is CASPRTSGRAI. The chain joins TRBV19 to TRBJ2-7; the table's D call TRBD2 went unverified against the DNA. The CDR3 length is 11 residues, termini included. Germline V lookup: CDR1 LNHDA, CDR2 SQIVND (reference sequence).

The chain carries TRBV5-1 and TRBJ2-5; D gene uncertain. Germline V CDR1 and CDR2: SGHRS, YFSETQ. The CDR3 spans 13 residues. V was clipped by 0 bases and J by 4 bases, with 7 bases between them. The CDR3 here is CASSLGAAETQYF. The DNA of the CDR3 is TGCGCCAGCAGCTTGGGGGCAGCAGAGACCCAGTACTTC.

CDR3 region: CASSPRTSFNTGELFF. CDR3 bases: TGTGCCAGCTCACCTAGGACATCGTTCAACACCGGGGAGCTGTTTTTT. This chain connects TRBV18 to TRBJ2-2; D may be TRBD1 (5 bases). V was cut by 3 bases and J by 2 bases, with 13 bases left in between. The CDR3 consists of 16 residues. Germline values: CDR1 KGHSH, CDR2 LQKENI. Combining the CDR3 with reference TRBV18 and TRBJ2-2 gives the whole variable domain NAGVMQNPRHLVRRRGQEARLRCSPMKGHSHVYWYRQLPEEGLKFMVYLQKENIIDESGMPKERFSAEFPKEGPSILRIQQVVRGDSAAYFCASSPRTSFNTGELFFGEGSRLTVL.